These 21 T cell receptor beta chains came from one sample sequenced in a study of CD8+CD57+ T cells in acquired aplastic anemia. Genomic DNA, serving as template, underwent TCR beta VDJ and CDR3 profiling. Via MiXCR, TCRdb re-called the reads, giving one row per CDR3 protein. Of around 200,000 distinct CDR3 sequences in the sample, 40% to 55% were seen once. Whoever was chosen for sequencing had shown CD8+CD57+ cell expansion by flow cytometry. Sequenced sample: sorted CD4+, CD8+, or CD8+CD57+ T cells (not recorded which) from PBMCs. These receptors all come from a human donor with aplastic anemia.

This clonotype was seen just once. The chain employs TRBV10-3 and TRBJ2-4, with TRBD1 matching 10 bases. This CDR3 is built from 13 residues. After removal of 8 bases from V and 5 bases from J, the junction contained 3 bases not matched to a gene. The germline CDR1 and CDR2 sequences are ENHRY and SYGVKD. In nucleotides, the CDR3 is TGTGCCATCGGGACAGGGGATCAAAACATTCAGTACTTC. The encoded protein is CAIGTGDQNIQYF.

The chain couples TRBV15 to TRBJ2-3; TRBD2 matches at 9 bases. V was pared by 1 base and J by 2 bases, with 4 bases of the junction left unmatched. This CDR3 region has 16 residues. Germline V gene lookup returns CDR1 LNHNV and CDR2 YYDKDF (reference sequence). The CDR3 sequence is CATSRARGRVTDTQYF. In nucleotides, the CDR3 is TGTGCCACCAGCAGAGCCCGCGGGAGGGTCACAGATACGCAGTATTTT.

The table lists this clonotype with a few counts. The chain links TRBV27 to TRBJ2-7; TRBD1 is a possible D gene (5 bases). Trimming removed 3 bases at V and 0 bases at J, with 12 bases between. Germline V gene data show CDR1 as MNHEY and CDR2 as SMNVEV (reference sequence). The CDR3 runs to 15 residues. The CDR3 DNA reads TGTGCCAGCAGTTTGAGGCAGGGCCTCTCCTACGAGCAGTACTTC. It specifies CASSLRQGLSYEQYF.

This clonotype was observed at least ten times. The chain carries TRBV7-3 and TRBJ2-2, with 8 positions matching TRBD2. J gave up 1 base and V 2 bases, and 3 bases lay outside the gene matches. Germline V CDR1 and CDR2: SGHTA, FQGTGA. This CDR3 comprises 16 residues. The CDR3 loop is CASSLQAGVNTGELFF. The CDR3 DNA is TGTGCCAGCAGCTTACAAGCGGGAGTGAACACCGGGGAGCTGTTTTTT.

This clonotype was observed a few times. This sequence joins TRBV10-3 and TRBJ2-2, with D perhaps assigned TRBD1 or TRBD2 (6 bases each). The CDR3 is 13 residues long. Germline lookup yields CDR1 ENHRY and CDR2 SYGVKD. Trimming left V 10 bases short and J 5 bases short, with 14 bases between. The CDR3 is CATGVGGTGELFF. CDR3 coding DNA: TGTGCCACTGGGGTAGGGGGGACCGGGGAGCTGTTTTTT.

This clonotype was seen a few times. The V gene is TRBV19, the J gene TRBJ2-5; D remains ambiguous. The CDR3 consists of 12 residues. Per the germline V gene, CDR1 is LNHDA and CDR2 is SQIVND (reference sequence). The germline V and J ends were trimmed by 10 bases and 4 bases, with 13 bases remaining between them. Here the CDR3 reads CATKELGETQYF. The CDR3 DNA reads as TGTGCCACAAAGGAGTTAGGAGAGACCCAGTACTTC.

V and J are TRBV6-1 and TRBJ2-1; D is unresolved. This CDR3 comprises 17 residues. Germline CDR1 and CDR2: MNHNS and SASEGT. V was trimmed by 5 bases and J by 3 bases, leaving 20 bases between them. The CDR3 DNA sequence: TGTGCCAGCAGTCCACCCACACGCAGCCTAGGCTACAATGAGCAGTTCTTC. The encoded protein is CASSPPTRSLGYNEQFF.

This clonotype was recorded many times. The rearrangement joins TRBV12-3 or TRBV12-4 to TRBJ2-1; no reliable D call. CDR3 length: 11 residues. Trimming took off 4 bases at V and 10 bases at J, with 8 bases between the two ends. CDR3 bases: TGTGCCAGCAGTTCCGTAGACGAGCAGTTCTTC. Amino acids: CASSSVDEQFF.

In its sample, this clonotype was seen many times. The chain couples TRBV9 to TRBJ1-1; 10 bases are a match to TRBD1. This CDR3 contains 18 residues. In germline, CDR1 is SGDLS, CDR2 YYNGEE. The ends lost 4 bases at V and 7 bases at J; junction bases unmatched: 19. The DNA of the CDR3 is TGTGCCAGCAGCCCCAGACAGGGGGCGAGTGTGCAGGGCCGTGAAGCTTTCTTT. Translation: CASSPRQGASVQGREAFF.

This clonotype has ten or more counts. CDR3 in DNA: TGCAGTGCTAGAGATCTGGCCAGGAACACTGAAGCTTTCTTT. This translates into CSARDLARNTEAFF. The chain uses TRBV20-1 and TRBJ1-1; D is unclear. Trimming stripped 0 bases from V and 1 base from J, with 9 bases between. Germline lookup yields CDR1 DFQATT and CDR2 SNEGSKA (reference sequence). This CDR3 has 14 amino acids.

The rearrangement joins TRBV20-1 to TRBJ2-5, with 7 nucleotides matching TRBD2. The CDR3 covers 14 residues. Germline V gene data show CDR1 as DFQATT and CDR2 as SNEGSKA (reference sequence). V shed 1 base, J shed 4 bases, and the junction held 6 bases outside the gene matches. Here the CDR3 DNA reads TGCAGTGCTAGAGCGGGGGGATTGGCAGAGACCCAGTACTTC. It yields the protein CSARAGGLAETQYF.

This clonotype was seen ten or more times. This chain joins TRBV7-3 and TRBJ2-1, with D unresolved. The CDR3 has 10 amino acids. Trimming shortened V by 1 base and J by 12 bases, and 4 bases separated the two germline ends. Per the germline V gene, CDR1 is SGHTA and CDR2 is FQGTGA. The CDR3: CASSLKGQFF. DNA for the CDR3: TGTGCCAGCAGCTTAAAAGGGCAGTTCTTC.

This chain links TRBV4-1 with TRBJ2-7, with TRBD1 matching over 9 bases. V lost 4 bases to trimming and J lost 3 bases; unmatched junction nucleotides: 7. CDR3 length equals 15 residues. The germline V gene encodes CDR1 MGHRA and CDR2 YSYEKL. As DNA, the CDR3 is TGCGCCAGCAGCCCCGGACCGGGACAGGGCTACGAGCAGTACTTC. Encoded protein: CASSPGPGQGYEQYF.

At least ten counts were recorded for this clonotype. CDR3 region: CSARGDRGDYGYTF. CDR3 coding DNA: TGCAGTGCTAGGGGGGACAGGGGTGACTATGGCTACACCTTC. The chain couples TRBV20-1 to TRBJ1-2; 10 nucleotides agree with TRBD1. The V gene's germline CDR1 is DFQATT and CDR2 SNEGSKA (reference sequence). J lost 3 bases, V lost 3 bases, and 4 bases had no gene match. The CDR3 is 14 amino acids.

This clonotype was found a few times. The V gene is TRBV24-1, the J gene TRBJ2-7, with TRBD1 identical over 8 bases. The CDR3 is made up of 13 amino acids. The J segment lost 5 bases and the V segment lost 2 bases, leaving 1 base of the junction unmatched. Germline assignment: CDR1 KGHDR and CDR2 SFDVKD. CDR3 amino acids: CATSDWDRNEQYF. The CDR3 region has the DNA TGTGCCACCAGTGATTGGGACAGGAACGAGCAGTACTTC.

This clonotype has a handful of counts. This may be a read error: a much more frequent sequence differs by one nucleotide. This chain joins TRBV5-1 and TRBJ1-6, with TRBD1 matching 7 bases. Germline-derived CDR1 and CDR2 are SGHRS and YFSETQ. The CDR3 consists of 17 residues. J was trimmed by 5 bases and V by 0 bases; bases with no gene match: 8. The CDR3 sequence: CASSLGPEQGNNSPLHF. CDR3 DNA: TGCGCCAGCAGCTTGGGGCCCGAACAGGGGAATAATTCACCCCTCCACTTT.

This clonotype appeared many times. This rearrangement joins TRBV11-2 to TRBJ2-7, with 11 bases identical to TRBD2. Germline V gene lookup returns CDR1 SGHAT and CDR2 FQNNGV. J gave up 6 bases and V 5 bases, and 12 bases lay outside the gene matches. The CDR3 is made up of 16 amino acids. The CDR3 reads CASSPTYSGRASEQYF. Written as DNA, the CDR3 is TGTGCCAGCAGCCCCACGTATAGCGGGAGGGCCAGCGAGCAGTACTTC.

This clonotype was picked up a small number of times. The chain combines TRBV7-9 with TRBJ2-3, with TRBD2 matching over 7 bases. Germline values: CDR1 SEHNR, CDR2 FQNEAQ (reference sequence). Trimming cost V 8 bases and J 4 bases; bases outside gene matches: 9. CDR3 length equals 14 residues. The CDR3 loop is CASRRGGVSDTQYF. In nucleotides, the CDR3 is TGTGCCAGCCGGCGTGGGGGGGTCTCAGATACGCAGTATTTT.

This clonotype was counted at least ten times. The rearrangement uses TRBV12-3 or TRBV12-4 and TRBJ2-7; D call uncertain. The CDR3 runs 13 residues. Deletions cut 1 base from V and 6 bases from J, with 10 bases between. CDR3 loop: CASSLGGLSEQYF. DNA for the CDR3: TGTGCCAGCAGTTTAGGTGGCTTAAGCGAGCAGTACTTC.

This clonotype turned up a few times. The chain combines TRBV15 with TRBJ2-2; D gene ambiguous. The V end was cut by 5 bases, the J end by 0 bases, with 7 bases between. The CDR3 runs to 14 residues. Germline V CDR1 and CDR2: LNHNV, YYDKDF (reference sequence). Here the CDR3 reads CATSVNPNTGELFF. In DNA form, the CDR3 reads TGTGCCACCAGCGTCAATCCGAACACCGGGGAGCTGTTTTTT.

The chain links TRBV4-1 to TRBJ2-7, with TRBD1 identical over 7 bases. Germline CDR1 is MGHRA and CDR2 is YSYEKL. After removal of 1 base from V and 3 bases from J, the junction contained 6 bases not matched to a gene. This CDR3 region has 15 residues. CDR3 coding DNA: TGCGCCAGCAGCCAAGCCCGGACAGGCCTCTACGAGCAGTACTTC. Protein: CASSQARTGLYEQYF.